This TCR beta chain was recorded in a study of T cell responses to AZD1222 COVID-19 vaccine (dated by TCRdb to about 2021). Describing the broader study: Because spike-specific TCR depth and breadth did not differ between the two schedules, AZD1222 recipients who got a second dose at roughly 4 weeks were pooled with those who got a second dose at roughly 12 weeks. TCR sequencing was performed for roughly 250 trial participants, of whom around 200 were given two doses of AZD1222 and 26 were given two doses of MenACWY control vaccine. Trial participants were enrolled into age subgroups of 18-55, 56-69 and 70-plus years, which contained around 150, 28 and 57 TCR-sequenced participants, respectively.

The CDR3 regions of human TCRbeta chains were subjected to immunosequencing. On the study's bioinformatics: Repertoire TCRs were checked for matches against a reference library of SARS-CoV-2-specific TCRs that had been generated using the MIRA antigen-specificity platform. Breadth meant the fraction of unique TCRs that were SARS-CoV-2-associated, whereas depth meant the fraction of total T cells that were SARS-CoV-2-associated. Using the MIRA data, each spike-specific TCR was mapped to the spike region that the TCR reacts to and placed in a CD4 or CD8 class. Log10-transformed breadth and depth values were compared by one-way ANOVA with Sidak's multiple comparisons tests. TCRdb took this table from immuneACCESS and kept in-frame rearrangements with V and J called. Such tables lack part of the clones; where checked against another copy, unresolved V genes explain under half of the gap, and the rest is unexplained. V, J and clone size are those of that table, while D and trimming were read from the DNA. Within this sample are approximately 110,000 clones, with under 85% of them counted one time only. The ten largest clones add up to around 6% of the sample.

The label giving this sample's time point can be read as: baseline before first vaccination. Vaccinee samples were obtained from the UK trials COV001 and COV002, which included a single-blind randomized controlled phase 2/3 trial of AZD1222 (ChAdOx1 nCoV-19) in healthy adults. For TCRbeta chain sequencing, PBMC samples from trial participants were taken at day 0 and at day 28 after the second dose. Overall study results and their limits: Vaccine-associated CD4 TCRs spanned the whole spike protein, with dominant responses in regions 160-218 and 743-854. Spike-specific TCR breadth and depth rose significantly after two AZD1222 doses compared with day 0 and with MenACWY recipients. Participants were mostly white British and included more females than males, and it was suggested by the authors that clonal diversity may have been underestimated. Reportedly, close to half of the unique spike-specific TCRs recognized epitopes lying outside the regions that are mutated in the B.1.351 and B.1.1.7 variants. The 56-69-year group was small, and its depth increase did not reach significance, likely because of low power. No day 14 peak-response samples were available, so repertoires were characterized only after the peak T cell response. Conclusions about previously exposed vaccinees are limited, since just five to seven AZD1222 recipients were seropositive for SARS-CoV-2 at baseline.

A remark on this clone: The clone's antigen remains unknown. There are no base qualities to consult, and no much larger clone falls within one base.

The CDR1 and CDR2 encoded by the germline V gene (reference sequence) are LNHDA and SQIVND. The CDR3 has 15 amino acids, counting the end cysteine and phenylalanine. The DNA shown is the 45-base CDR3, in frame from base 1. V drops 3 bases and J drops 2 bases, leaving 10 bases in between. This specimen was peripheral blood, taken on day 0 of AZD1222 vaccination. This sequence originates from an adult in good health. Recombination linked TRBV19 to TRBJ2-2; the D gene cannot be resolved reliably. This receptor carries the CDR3 CASSIFQLNTGELFF. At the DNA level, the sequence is TGTGCCAGTAGTATCTTCCAGCTAAACACCGGGGAGCTGTTTTTT.